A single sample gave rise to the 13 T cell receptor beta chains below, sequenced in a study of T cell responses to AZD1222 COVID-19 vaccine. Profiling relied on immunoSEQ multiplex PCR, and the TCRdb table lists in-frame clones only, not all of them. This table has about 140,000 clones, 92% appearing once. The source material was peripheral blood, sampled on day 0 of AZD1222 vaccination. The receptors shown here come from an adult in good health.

The CDR3 DNA reads as TGTGCCAGCAGTCCAACGGGACTTGGTTCCGGGGAGCTGTTTTTT. This sequence encodes CASSPTGLGSGELFF. The V gene is TRBV3-1 (or the pseudogene TRBV3-2), the J gene TRBJ2-2, with D tentatively TRBD2 (6 bases). CDR1 and CDR2 (germline): LGHDT, YNNKEL (reference sequence). The CDR3 length is 15 residues. Trimming cost V 6 bases and J 6 bases, with 17 bases left between them.

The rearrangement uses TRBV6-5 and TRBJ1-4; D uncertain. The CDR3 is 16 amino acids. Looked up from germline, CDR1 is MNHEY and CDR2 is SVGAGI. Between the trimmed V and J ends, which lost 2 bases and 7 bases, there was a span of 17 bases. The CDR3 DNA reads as TGTGCCAGCAGTTACAACGGGATCCGAGCTCGTGAAAAACTGTTTTTT. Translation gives CASSYNGIRAREKLFF.

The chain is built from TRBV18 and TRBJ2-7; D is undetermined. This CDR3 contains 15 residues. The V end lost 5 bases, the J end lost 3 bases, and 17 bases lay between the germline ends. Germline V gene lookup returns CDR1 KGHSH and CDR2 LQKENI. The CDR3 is CASSTLPIVNYEQYF. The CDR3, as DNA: TGTGCCAGCTCAACCCTACCGATCGTGAACTACGAGCAGTACTTC.

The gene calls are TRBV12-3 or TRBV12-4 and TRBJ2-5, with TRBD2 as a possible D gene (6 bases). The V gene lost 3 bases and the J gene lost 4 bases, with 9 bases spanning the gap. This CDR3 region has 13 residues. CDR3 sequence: CASSLGGLETQYF. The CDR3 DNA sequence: TGTGCCAGCAGTTTGGGAGGATTAGAGACCCAGTACTTC.

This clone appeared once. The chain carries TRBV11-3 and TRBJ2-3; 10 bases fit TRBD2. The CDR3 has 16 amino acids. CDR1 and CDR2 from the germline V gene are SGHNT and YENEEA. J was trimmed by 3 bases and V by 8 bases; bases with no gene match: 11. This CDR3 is CASYWGRTSGTDTQYF. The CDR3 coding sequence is TGTGCCAGCTACTGGGGGAGGACTAGCGGAACAGATACGCAGTATTTT.

The CDR3 protein is CASSSLDTDGNEKLFF. CDR3 DNA sequence: TGCGCCAGCAGCTCCCTCGACACAGACGGGAATGAAAAACTGTTTTTT. The J gene is TRBJ1-4, the V gene TRBV5-1; D remains unclear. Trimming left V 3 bases short and J 5 bases short, with 17 bases between. The CDR3 totals 16 residues. Germline CDR1 and CDR2: SGHRS and YFSETQ.

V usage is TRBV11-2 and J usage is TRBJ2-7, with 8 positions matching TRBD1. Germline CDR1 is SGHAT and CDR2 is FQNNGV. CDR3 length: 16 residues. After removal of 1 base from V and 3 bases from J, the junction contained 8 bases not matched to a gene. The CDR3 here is CASSLGQGAMVYEQYF. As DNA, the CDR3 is TGTGCCAGCAGCTTAGGGCAGGGGGCAATGGTCTACGAGCAGTACTTC.

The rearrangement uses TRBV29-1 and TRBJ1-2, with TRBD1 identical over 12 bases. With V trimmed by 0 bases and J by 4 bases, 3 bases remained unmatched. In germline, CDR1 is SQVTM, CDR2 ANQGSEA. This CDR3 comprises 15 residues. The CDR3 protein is CSVEEGTGGIYGYTF. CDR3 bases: TGCAGCGTTGAAGAGGGGACAGGGGGCATCTATGGCTACACCTTC.

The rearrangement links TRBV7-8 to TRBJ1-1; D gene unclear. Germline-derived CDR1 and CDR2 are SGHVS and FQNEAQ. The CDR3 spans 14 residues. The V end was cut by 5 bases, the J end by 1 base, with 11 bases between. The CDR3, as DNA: TGTGCCAGCAGCCTACACGGAAAGAACACTGAAGCTTTCTTT. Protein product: CASSLHGKNTEAFF.

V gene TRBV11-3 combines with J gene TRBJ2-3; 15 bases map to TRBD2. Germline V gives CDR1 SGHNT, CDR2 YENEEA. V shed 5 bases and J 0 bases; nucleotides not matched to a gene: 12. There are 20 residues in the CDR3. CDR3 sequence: CASSLGAGLAGGSSTDTQYF. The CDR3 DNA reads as TGTGCCAGCAGCCTAGGGGCTGGACTAGCGGGAGGGTCTAGCACAGATACGCAGTATTTT. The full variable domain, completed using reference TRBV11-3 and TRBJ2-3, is EAGVVQSPRYKIIEKKQPVAFWCNPISGHNTLYWYLQNLGQGPELLIRYENEEAVDDSQLPKDRFSAERLKGVDSTLKIQPAELGDSAVYLCASSLGAGLAGGSSTDTQYFGPGTRLTVL.

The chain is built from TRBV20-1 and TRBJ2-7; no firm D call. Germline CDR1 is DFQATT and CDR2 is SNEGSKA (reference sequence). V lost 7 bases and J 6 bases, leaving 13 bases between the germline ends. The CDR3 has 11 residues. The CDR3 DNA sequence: TGCAGTGTCCCAAACGTTCCCGAGCAGTACTTC. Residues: CSVPNVPEQYF.

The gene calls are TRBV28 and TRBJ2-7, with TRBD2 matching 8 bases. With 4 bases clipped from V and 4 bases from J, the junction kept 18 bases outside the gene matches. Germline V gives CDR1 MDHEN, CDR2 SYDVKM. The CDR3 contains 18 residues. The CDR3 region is CASSSDRLARALSYEQYF. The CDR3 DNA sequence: TGTGCCAGCAGTTCCGACCGACTAGCGCGCGCCCTAAGTTACGAGCAGTACTTC.

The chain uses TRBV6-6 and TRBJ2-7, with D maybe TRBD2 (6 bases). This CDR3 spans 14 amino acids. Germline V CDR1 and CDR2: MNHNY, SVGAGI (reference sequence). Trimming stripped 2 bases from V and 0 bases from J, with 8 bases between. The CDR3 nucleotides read TGTGCCAGCAGTTACGGAGGGACCTCCTACGAGCAGTACTTC. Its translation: CASSYGGTSYEQYF.